The T cell receptor beta chain described here comes from a study of blood T cell repertoires in COVID-19. As for the study in general: The origin of the acute and convalescent COVID-19 samples was the United States, Italy and Spain. T cells, B-cell-depleted T cells, or PBMCs provided the cDNA or gDNA that served as material.

Profiling relied on immunoSEQ multiplex PCR, and the TCRdb table lists in-frame clones only, not all of them. The table includes roughly 180,000 clones, about 70% detected once. Per germline, CDR1 SGHTA and CDR2 FQGNSA. Trimming stripped 1 base from V and 1 base from J, with 21 bases between. The CDR3 covers 19 residues. The genes are TRBV7-2 and TRBJ2-3, with D perhaps matching TRBD1 (5 bases). This TCR was recovered from a woman between 45 and 65 years old with active or convalescent COVID-19. The sample taken for sequencing was peripheral blood. The CDR3 loop reads CASSLDRPALGVGTDTQYF. Written as DNA, the CDR3 is TGTGCCAGCAGCTTAGACCGGCCAGCTCTAGGGGTAGGCACAGATACGCAGTATTTT.